This T cell receptor (beta chain) was found in a study of T cells in Graves' hyperthyroidism and ophthalmopathy. RNA transcripts yielded amplified TCR beta CDR3 regions. In the first-round RT-PCR of the TCR CDR3, the HTBI primer set was used. TCRdb re-called the multiplex PCR reads through MiXCR, storing one row per CDR3 protein. The table shows 690,000 or so distinct CDR3 sequences, with 18% occurring only once. Trimming cost V 4 bases and J 3 bases; bases outside gene matches: 9. The CDR3 totals 17 residues. Looked up from germline, CDR1 is SGHTS and CDR2 is YDEGEE. The hyperthyroidism patients had all been newly diagnosed, and their disease duration was under 2 months. Their ages ranged from 18 to 65 years. Uncontrolled infection, other autoimmune disease, pregnancy or lactation excluded patients. Initially, at the first diagnosis of hyperthyroidism and before any ophthalmopathy symptoms, blood was sampled. PBMCs came from about 10 ml fresh peripheral blood.

The receptor was derived from a woman in her forties or fifties with Graves' hyperthyroidism that later progressed to Graves' ophthalmopathy. The V gene is TRBV5-8, the J gene TRBJ2-3; 12 bases are a match to TRBD2. Sequencing was done on a sample of blood. The CDR3 region is CASSTSSGGAKTDTQYF. CDR3 nucleotide sequence: TGTGCCAGCAGCACCTCTAGCGGGGGGGCTAAAACAGATACGCAGTATTTT.